A selection of T cell receptor beta chains follows, all from one sample in a study of T-cell reconstitution after alpha-beta-depleted transplantation in children. MiXCR was run by TCRdb on the PCR reads, yielding one entry per CDR3 protein. The data contain nearly 350,000 distinct CDR3 sequences, around 16% of them singletons. Sequences were derived from PBMCs, mostly from graft donor cells, sampled 360 days after TCRalphabeta/CD19-depleted stem cell transplant. Receptors were obtained from a male patient aged 2 to 10 who had a stem cell transplant for acute lymphoblastic leukemia, so the T cells may come from the graft donor. Each CDR3 is given with its conserved first and last residue. The D gene is left open where the match is weak. Some rows have no size entry. The others give once, few or many, or a class for an expanded clone.

v_gene: TRBV7-9
abundance: many
j_gene: TRBJ2-3
d_gene: TRBD2
CDR3aa: CASSSKELAVSTDTQYF
CDR3nt: TGTGCCAGCAGCTCAAAAGAACTAGCGGTTAGCACAGATACGCAGTATTTT

v_gene: TRBV4-2
abundance: -
j_gene: TRBJ2-2
d_gene: TRBD2
CDR3aa: CASSQEREPGGELFF
CDR3nt: TGTGCCAGCAGCCAGGAGCGGGAGCCGGGCGGGGAGCTGTTTTTT

v_gene: TRBV18
abundance: many
j_gene: TRBJ2-7
d_gene: -
CDR3aa: CASSPGDQNSYEQYF
CDR3nt: TGTGCCAGCTCACCGGGGGACCAGAACTCCTACGAGCAGTACTTC

v_gene: TRBV7-9
abundance: -
j_gene: TRBJ2-5
d_gene: TRBD1
CDR3aa: CASTPPGQGQETQYF
CDR3nt: TGTGCCAGCACCCCGCCGGGACAGGGGCAAGAGACCCAGTACTTC

v_gene: TRBV6-5
abundance: -
j_gene: TRBJ2-1
d_gene: -
CDR3aa: CASSYGGSPADNEQFF
CDR3nt: TGTGCCAGCAGTTATGGGGGGTCTCCCGCGGACAATGAGCAGTTCTTC

v_gene: TRBV7-2
abundance: -
j_gene: TRBJ2-3
d_gene: TRBD1
CDR3aa: CASGQGSTDTQYF
CDR3nt: TGTGCCAGCGGACAGGGGAGCACAGATACGCAGTATTTT

v_gene: TRBV7-2
abundance: few
j_gene: TRBJ1-4
d_gene: -
CDR3aa: CASGQGANEKLFF
CDR3nt: TGTGCCAGCGGGCAGGGAGCTAATGAAAAACTGTTTTTT

v_gene: TRBV4-1
abundance: -
j_gene: TRBJ2-2
d_gene: TRBD2
CDR3aa: CASSQSLLSGRARGYTGELFF
CDR3nt: TGCGCCAGCAGCCAGAGCCTTCTGAGCGGGAGGGCCAGGGGGTACACCGGGGAGCTGTTTTTT

v_gene: TRBV5-1
abundance: few
j_gene: TRBJ2-7
d_gene: -
CDR3aa: CASSSQGSEQYF
CDR3nt: TGCGCCAGCAGCTCACAGGGAAGCGAGCAGTACTTC

v_gene: TRBV9
abundance: -
j_gene: TRBJ1-6
d_gene: -
CDR3aa: CASSVGGRLNSPLHF
CDR3nt: TGTGCCAGCAGCGTAGGGGGCAGGCTAAATTCACCCCTCCACTTT

v_gene: TRBV20-1
abundance: few
j_gene: TRBJ2-1
d_gene: TRBD2
CDR3aa: CSATPTSGTYNEQFF
CDR3nt: TGCAGTGCTACCCCGACTAGCGGGACCTACAATGAGCAGTTCTTC

v_gene: TRBV12-3/TRBV12-4
abundance: many
j_gene: TRBJ1-6
d_gene: -
CDR3aa: CASSLAGLVRSPLHF
CDR3nt: TGTGCCAGCAGTTTAGCTGGTCTTGTAAGGTCACCCCTCCACTTT

v_gene: TRBV10-3
abundance: -
j_gene: TRBJ2-3
d_gene: -
CDR3aa: CAISAEGTGTDTQYF
CDR3nt: TGTGCCATCAGTGCCGAGGGAACGGGCACAGATACGCAGTATTTT

v_gene: TRBV29-1
abundance: few
j_gene: TRBJ2-5
d_gene: TRBD2
CDR3aa: CSVEPTEVAGPETQYF
CDR3nt: TGCAGCGTTGAACCCACGGAGGTAGCGGGACCGGAGACCCAGTACTTC

v_gene: TRBV6-2/TRBV6-3
abundance: few
j_gene: TRBJ2-2
d_gene: -
CDR3aa: CASSYNNQDLSSPGELFF
CDR3nt: TGTGCCAGCAGTTACAATAACCAGGACCTTAGTAGCCCCGGGGAGCTGTTTTTT

v_gene: TRBV4-3
abundance: -
j_gene: TRBJ2-1
d_gene: TRBD2
CDR3aa: CASSPTPGTSSYNEQFF
CDR3nt: TGCGCCAGCAGCCCTACGCCGGGGACTAGCTCCTACAATGAGCAGTTCTTC

v_gene: TRBV7-9
abundance: many
j_gene: TRBJ2-2
d_gene: -
CDR3aa: CASSLGQWNTGELFF
CDR3nt: TGTGCCAGCAGCTTGGGGCAGTGGAACACCGGGGAGCTGTTTTTT

v_gene: TRBV28
abundance: few
j_gene: TRBJ2-1
d_gene: TRBD2
CDR3aa: CASSLTSGIPNEQFF
CDR3nt: TGTGCCAGCAGTTTGACTAGCGGGATTCCCAATGAGCAGTTCTTC

v_gene: TRBV9
abundance: -
j_gene: TRBJ2-4
d_gene: -
CDR3aa: CASSVGLMKNIQYF
CDR3nt: TGTGCCAGCAGCGTCGGCCTTATGAAAAACATTCAGTACTTC

v_gene: TRBV12-3/TRBV12-4
abundance: -
j_gene: TRBJ1-1
d_gene: -
CDR3aa: CASSLNENTEAFF
CDR3nt: TGTGCCAGCAGTTTAAACGAGAACACTGAAGCTTTCTTT

v_gene: TRBV5-4
abundance: once
j_gene: TRBJ2-1
d_gene: TRBD1
CDR3aa: CASSQPTGGNNEQFF
CDR3nt: TGTGCCAGCAGCCAACCCACAGGGGGAAACAATGAGCAGTTCTTC

v_gene: TRBV4-2
abundance: -
j_gene: TRBJ2-5
d_gene: -
CDR3aa: CARSPVGPGTQYF
CDR3nt: TGTGCCAGGAGCCCTGTGGGGCCCGGGACCCAGTACTTC

v_gene: TRBV20-1
abundance: -
j_gene: TRBJ1-4
d_gene: TRBD1
CDR3aa: CSARTSDRGHGEKLFF
CDR3nt: TGCAGTGCTAGAACGAGTGACAGGGGGCATGGTGAAAAACTGTTTTTT

v_gene: TRBV20-1
abundance: once
j_gene: TRBJ2-1
d_gene: TRBD2
CDR3aa: CSASPLAGPYNEQFF
CDR3nt: TGCAGTGCTAGCCCTCTAGCGGGACCCTACAATGAGCAGTTCTTC

v_gene: TRBV29-1
abundance: few
j_gene: TRBJ2-5
d_gene: -
CDR3aa: CSVRTAAIQETQYF
CDR3nt: TGCAGCGTCCGGACAGCGGCGATCCAAGAGACCCAGTACTTC